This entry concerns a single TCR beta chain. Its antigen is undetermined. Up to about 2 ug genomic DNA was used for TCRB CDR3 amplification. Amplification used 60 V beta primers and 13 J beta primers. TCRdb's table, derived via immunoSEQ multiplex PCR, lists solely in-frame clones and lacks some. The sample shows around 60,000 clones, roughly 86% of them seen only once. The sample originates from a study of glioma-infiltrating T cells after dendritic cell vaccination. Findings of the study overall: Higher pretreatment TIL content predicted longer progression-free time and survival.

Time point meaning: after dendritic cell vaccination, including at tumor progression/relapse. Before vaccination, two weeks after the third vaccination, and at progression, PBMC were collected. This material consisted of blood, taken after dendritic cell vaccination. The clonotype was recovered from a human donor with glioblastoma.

This CDR3 reads CAWSVLGAGETQYF. The CDR3 DNA is TGTGCCTGGAGTGTCTTAGGGGCCGGGGAGACCCAGTACTTC. The chain combines TRBV30 with TRBJ2-5; D might be TRBD1 (5 bases). Germline values: CDR1 GTSNPN, CDR2 SVGIG (reference sequence). Trimming took 0 bases from V and 5 from J, leaving 13 bases between them. The CDR3 loop spans 14 amino acids.